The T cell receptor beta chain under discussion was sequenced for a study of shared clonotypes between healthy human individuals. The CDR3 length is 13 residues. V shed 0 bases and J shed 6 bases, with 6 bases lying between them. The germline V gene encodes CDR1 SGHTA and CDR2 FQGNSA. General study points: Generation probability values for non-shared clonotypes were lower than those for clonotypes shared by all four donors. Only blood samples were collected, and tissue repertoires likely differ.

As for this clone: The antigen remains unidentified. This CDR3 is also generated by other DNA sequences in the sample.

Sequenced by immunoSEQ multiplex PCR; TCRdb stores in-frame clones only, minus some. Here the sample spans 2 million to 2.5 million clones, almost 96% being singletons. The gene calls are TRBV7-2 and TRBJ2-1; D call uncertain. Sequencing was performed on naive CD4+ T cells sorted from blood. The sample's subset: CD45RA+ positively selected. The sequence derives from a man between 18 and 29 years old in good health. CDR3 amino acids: CASSLAWTNEQFF. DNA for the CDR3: TGTGCCAGCAGCTTAGCGTGGACCAATGAGCAGTTCTTC. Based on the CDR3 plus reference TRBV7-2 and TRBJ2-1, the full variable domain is GAGVSQSPSNKVTEKGKDVELRCDPISGHTALYWYRQSLGQGLEFLIYFQGNSAPDKSGLPSDRFSAERTGGSVSTLTIQRTQQEDSAVYLCASSLAWTNEQFFGPGTRLTVL.